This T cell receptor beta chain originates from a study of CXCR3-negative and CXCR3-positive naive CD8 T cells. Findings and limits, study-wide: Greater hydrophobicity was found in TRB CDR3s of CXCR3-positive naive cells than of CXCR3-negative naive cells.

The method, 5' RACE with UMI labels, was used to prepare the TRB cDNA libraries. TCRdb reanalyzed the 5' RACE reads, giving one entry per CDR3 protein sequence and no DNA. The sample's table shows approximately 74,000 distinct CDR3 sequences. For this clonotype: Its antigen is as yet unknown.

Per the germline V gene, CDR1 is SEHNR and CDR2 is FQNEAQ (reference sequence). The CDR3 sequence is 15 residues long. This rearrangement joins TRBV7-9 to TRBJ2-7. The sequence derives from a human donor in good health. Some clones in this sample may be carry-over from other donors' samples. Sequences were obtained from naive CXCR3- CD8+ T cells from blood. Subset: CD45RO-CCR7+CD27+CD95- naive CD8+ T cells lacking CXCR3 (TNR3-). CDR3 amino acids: CASSFGSTFSYEQYF.